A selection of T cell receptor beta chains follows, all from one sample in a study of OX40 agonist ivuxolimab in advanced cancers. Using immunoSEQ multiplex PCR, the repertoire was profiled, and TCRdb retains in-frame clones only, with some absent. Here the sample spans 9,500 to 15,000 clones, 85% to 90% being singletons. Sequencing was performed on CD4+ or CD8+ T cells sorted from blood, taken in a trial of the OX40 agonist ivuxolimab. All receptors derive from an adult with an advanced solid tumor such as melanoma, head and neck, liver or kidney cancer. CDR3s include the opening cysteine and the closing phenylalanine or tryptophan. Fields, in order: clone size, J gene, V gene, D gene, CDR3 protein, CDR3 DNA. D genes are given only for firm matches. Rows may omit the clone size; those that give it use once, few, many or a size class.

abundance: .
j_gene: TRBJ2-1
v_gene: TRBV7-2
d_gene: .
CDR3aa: CASSVLASVSSYNEQFF
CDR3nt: TGTGCCAGCAGCGTTCTAGCGTCTGTTAGCTCCTACAATGAGCAGTTCTTC

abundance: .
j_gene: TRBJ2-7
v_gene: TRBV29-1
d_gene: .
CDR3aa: CSVAPSADYEQYF
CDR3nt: TGCAGCGTTGCCCCTAGCGCCGACTACGAGCAGTACTTC

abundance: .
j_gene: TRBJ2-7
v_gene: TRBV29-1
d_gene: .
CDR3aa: CSAAPGLGSYEQYF
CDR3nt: TGCAGCGCCGCTCCGGGACTGGGTTCCTACGAGCAGTACTTC

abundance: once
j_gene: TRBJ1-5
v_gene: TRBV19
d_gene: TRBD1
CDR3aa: CASRDRTGYQPQHF
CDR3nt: TGTGCCAGTAGGGACCGGACAGGGTATCAGCCCCAGCATTTT

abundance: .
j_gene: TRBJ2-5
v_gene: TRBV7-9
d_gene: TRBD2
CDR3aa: CASSPRLAGGETQYF
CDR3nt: TGTGCCAGCAGCCCCCGACTAGCGGGAGGGGAGACCCAGTACTTC

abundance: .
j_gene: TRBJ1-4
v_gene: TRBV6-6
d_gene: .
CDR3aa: CASSYSTGGKLFF
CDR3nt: TGTGCCAGCAGTTACTCGACGGGGGGAAAACTGTTTTTT

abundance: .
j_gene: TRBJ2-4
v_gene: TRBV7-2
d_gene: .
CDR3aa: CASSLGEGREYF
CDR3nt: TGTGCCAGCAGCTTAGGAGAGGGACGAGAGTACTTC

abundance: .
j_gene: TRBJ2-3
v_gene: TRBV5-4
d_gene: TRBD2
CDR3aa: CASTPGLAEADTQYF
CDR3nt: TGTGCCAGCACACCGGGACTAGCGGAAGCAGATACGCAGTATTTT

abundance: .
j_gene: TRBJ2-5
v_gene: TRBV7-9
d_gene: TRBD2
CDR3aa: CASSSGTSGGRETQYF
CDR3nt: TGTGCCAGCAGCTCCGGGACTAGCGGGGGAAGGGAGACCCAGTACTTC

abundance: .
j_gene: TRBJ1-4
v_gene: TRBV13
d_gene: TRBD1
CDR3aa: CASKGTGHEKLFF
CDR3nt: TGTGCCAGCAAGGGGACAGGGCATGAAAAACTGTTTTTT

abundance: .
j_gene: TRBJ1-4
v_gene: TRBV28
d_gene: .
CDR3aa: CASRVWGLNEKLFF
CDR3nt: TGTGCCAGCAGGGTGTGGGGGTTGAATGAAAAACTGTTTTTT

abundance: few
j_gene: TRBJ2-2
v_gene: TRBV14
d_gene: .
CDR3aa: CASSLAFPNTGELFF
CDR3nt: TGTGCCAGCAGCCTCGCTTTCCCCAACACCGGGGAGCTGTTTTTT

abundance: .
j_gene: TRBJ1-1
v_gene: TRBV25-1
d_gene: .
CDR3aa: CASSESLSGTEAFF
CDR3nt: TGTGCCAGCAGTGAATCACTTAGCGGCACTGAAGCTTTCTTT

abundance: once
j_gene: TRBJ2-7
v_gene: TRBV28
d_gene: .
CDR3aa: CASSPGRTSYEQYF
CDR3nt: TGTGCCAGCAGTCCGGGACGTACCTCCTACGAGCAGTACTTC

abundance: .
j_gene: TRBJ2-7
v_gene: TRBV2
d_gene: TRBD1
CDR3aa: CASSDWTGGAYEQYF
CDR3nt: TGTGCCAGCAGTGACTGGACAGGGGGGGCCTACGAGCAGTACTTC

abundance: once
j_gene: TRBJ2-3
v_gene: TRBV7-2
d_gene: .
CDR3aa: CASSLRPLGSSTDTQYF
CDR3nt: TGTGCCAGCAGCTTGCGACCCCTGGGGTCTAGCACAGATACGCAGTATTTT

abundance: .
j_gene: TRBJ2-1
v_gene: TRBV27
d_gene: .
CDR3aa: CASSSRAFQVYNEQFF
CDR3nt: TGTGCCAGCAGTTCCAGGGCTTTTCAGGTCTACAATGAGCAGTTCTTC